This T cell receptor (beta chain) appears in the sequencing data of a study of early T cells in non-severe SARS-CoV-2 infection. The V end was cut by 4 bases, the J end by 3 bases, with 16 bases between. Germline V gene data show CDR1 as SGHDT and CDR2 as YYEEEE. The CDR3 sequence is 15 residues long. One entry per CDR3 protein, called by TCRdb with MiXCR from the 5' RACE reads. The sample records over 85,000 distinct CDR3 sequences, approximately 14% being singletons. The TCR was taken from an adult who was a healthcare worker with PCR-confirmed SARS-CoV-2 infection or an uninfected control (not recorded which). The chain has TRBV5-6 and TRBJ1-1; D may be TRBD1 (5 bases). Sequencing was performed on whole blood. CDR3 residues: CASSARTSMDTEAFF. The CDR3, as DNA: TGTGCCAGCAGCGCGCGGACATCGATGGACACTGAAGCTTTCTTT.